The next 5 T cell receptor beta chains were all read from a single sample in a study of cytomegalovirus exposure and HLA in healthy donors (dated by TCRdb to 2016 to 2017). Library preparation employed the immunoSEQ multiplex PCR assay. The multiplex PCR relied on a mix of 60 forward primers for TCR Vbeta segments and 13 reverse primers for TCR Jbeta segments. TCRdb's version of the immuneACCESS table is confined to in-frame rearrangements and falls short of the full clone set. An unresolved V gene accounts for under half of the shortfall where checked; the remainder is of unknown origin. The sample has about 99,000 clones on record, about 77% of them singletons. The top ten clones comprise around 3.5% of the sample. Sequencing used PBMCs. These receptors were obtained from a man aged 35 to 55 in good health and CMV-seronegative.

This chain links TRBV10-1 with TRBJ2-7, with 12 bases aligning to TRBD1. This CDR3 comprises 14 residues. Unmatched junction bases numbered 3, after V lost 4 bases and J lost 5 bases. Germline CDR1 WNHNN, CDR2 SYGVQD (reference sequence). The CDR3 spells CASSVGTGGNEQYF. The CDR3 nucleotides are TGCGCCAGCAGTGTAGGGACAGGGGGCAACGAGCAGTACTTC.

V is TRBV29-1 and J is TRBJ2-1; TRBD2 might be the D (5 bases). The V gene's germline CDR1 is SQVTM and CDR2 ANQGSEA. The CDR3 spans 14 residues. Trimming removed 4 bases at V and 5 bases at J, with 15 bases between. CDR3 region: CSVVGRLANNEQFF. The CDR3 coding sequence is TGCAGCGTTGTAGGGAGACTGGCTAACAATGAGCAGTTCTTC.

The genes are TRBV6-5 and TRBJ2-2, with TRBD2 as a possible D gene (6 bases). V was clipped by 1 base and J by 1 base, with 7 bases between them. The CDR3 is 15 amino acids. CDR1 MNHEY and CDR2 SVGAGI come from the germline V gene. This chain's CDR3 is CASSYYGGNTGELFF. The CDR3 DNA is TGTGCCAGCAGTTACTACGGGGGGAACACCGGGGAGCTGTTTTTT.

The chain employs TRBV15 and TRBJ2-7, with 8 bases matching TRBD2. Germline V gene data show CDR1 as LNHNV and CDR2 as YYDKDF (reference sequence). The CDR3 has 15 residues. With V trimmed by 0 bases and J by 0 bases, 1 base remained unmatched. CDR3 coding DNA: TGTGCCACCAGCAGAGATACTAGCGGCTCCTACGAGCAGTACTTC. Amino acids: CATSRDTSGSYEQYF.

The chain employs TRBV19 and TRBJ1-1, with no clear D. The CDR3 runs 16 residues. Germline loops: CDR1 LNHDA, CDR2 SQIVND (reference sequence). Trimming removed 5 bases from V and 3 bases from J, with 19 bases in between. CDR3 DNA sequence: TGTGCCAGTAGTGCGGGAGCAAGGGTAGAGTACACTGAAGCTTTCTTT. This sequence encodes CASSAGARVEYTEAFF. The full variable domain, its missing parts supplied by reference TRBV19 and TRBJ1-1, is DGGITQSPKYLFRKEGQNVTLSCEQNLNHDAMYWYRQDPGQGLRLIYYSQIVNDFQKGDIAEGYSVSREKKESFPLTVTSAQKNPTAFYLCASSAGARVEYTEAFFGQGTRLTVV.